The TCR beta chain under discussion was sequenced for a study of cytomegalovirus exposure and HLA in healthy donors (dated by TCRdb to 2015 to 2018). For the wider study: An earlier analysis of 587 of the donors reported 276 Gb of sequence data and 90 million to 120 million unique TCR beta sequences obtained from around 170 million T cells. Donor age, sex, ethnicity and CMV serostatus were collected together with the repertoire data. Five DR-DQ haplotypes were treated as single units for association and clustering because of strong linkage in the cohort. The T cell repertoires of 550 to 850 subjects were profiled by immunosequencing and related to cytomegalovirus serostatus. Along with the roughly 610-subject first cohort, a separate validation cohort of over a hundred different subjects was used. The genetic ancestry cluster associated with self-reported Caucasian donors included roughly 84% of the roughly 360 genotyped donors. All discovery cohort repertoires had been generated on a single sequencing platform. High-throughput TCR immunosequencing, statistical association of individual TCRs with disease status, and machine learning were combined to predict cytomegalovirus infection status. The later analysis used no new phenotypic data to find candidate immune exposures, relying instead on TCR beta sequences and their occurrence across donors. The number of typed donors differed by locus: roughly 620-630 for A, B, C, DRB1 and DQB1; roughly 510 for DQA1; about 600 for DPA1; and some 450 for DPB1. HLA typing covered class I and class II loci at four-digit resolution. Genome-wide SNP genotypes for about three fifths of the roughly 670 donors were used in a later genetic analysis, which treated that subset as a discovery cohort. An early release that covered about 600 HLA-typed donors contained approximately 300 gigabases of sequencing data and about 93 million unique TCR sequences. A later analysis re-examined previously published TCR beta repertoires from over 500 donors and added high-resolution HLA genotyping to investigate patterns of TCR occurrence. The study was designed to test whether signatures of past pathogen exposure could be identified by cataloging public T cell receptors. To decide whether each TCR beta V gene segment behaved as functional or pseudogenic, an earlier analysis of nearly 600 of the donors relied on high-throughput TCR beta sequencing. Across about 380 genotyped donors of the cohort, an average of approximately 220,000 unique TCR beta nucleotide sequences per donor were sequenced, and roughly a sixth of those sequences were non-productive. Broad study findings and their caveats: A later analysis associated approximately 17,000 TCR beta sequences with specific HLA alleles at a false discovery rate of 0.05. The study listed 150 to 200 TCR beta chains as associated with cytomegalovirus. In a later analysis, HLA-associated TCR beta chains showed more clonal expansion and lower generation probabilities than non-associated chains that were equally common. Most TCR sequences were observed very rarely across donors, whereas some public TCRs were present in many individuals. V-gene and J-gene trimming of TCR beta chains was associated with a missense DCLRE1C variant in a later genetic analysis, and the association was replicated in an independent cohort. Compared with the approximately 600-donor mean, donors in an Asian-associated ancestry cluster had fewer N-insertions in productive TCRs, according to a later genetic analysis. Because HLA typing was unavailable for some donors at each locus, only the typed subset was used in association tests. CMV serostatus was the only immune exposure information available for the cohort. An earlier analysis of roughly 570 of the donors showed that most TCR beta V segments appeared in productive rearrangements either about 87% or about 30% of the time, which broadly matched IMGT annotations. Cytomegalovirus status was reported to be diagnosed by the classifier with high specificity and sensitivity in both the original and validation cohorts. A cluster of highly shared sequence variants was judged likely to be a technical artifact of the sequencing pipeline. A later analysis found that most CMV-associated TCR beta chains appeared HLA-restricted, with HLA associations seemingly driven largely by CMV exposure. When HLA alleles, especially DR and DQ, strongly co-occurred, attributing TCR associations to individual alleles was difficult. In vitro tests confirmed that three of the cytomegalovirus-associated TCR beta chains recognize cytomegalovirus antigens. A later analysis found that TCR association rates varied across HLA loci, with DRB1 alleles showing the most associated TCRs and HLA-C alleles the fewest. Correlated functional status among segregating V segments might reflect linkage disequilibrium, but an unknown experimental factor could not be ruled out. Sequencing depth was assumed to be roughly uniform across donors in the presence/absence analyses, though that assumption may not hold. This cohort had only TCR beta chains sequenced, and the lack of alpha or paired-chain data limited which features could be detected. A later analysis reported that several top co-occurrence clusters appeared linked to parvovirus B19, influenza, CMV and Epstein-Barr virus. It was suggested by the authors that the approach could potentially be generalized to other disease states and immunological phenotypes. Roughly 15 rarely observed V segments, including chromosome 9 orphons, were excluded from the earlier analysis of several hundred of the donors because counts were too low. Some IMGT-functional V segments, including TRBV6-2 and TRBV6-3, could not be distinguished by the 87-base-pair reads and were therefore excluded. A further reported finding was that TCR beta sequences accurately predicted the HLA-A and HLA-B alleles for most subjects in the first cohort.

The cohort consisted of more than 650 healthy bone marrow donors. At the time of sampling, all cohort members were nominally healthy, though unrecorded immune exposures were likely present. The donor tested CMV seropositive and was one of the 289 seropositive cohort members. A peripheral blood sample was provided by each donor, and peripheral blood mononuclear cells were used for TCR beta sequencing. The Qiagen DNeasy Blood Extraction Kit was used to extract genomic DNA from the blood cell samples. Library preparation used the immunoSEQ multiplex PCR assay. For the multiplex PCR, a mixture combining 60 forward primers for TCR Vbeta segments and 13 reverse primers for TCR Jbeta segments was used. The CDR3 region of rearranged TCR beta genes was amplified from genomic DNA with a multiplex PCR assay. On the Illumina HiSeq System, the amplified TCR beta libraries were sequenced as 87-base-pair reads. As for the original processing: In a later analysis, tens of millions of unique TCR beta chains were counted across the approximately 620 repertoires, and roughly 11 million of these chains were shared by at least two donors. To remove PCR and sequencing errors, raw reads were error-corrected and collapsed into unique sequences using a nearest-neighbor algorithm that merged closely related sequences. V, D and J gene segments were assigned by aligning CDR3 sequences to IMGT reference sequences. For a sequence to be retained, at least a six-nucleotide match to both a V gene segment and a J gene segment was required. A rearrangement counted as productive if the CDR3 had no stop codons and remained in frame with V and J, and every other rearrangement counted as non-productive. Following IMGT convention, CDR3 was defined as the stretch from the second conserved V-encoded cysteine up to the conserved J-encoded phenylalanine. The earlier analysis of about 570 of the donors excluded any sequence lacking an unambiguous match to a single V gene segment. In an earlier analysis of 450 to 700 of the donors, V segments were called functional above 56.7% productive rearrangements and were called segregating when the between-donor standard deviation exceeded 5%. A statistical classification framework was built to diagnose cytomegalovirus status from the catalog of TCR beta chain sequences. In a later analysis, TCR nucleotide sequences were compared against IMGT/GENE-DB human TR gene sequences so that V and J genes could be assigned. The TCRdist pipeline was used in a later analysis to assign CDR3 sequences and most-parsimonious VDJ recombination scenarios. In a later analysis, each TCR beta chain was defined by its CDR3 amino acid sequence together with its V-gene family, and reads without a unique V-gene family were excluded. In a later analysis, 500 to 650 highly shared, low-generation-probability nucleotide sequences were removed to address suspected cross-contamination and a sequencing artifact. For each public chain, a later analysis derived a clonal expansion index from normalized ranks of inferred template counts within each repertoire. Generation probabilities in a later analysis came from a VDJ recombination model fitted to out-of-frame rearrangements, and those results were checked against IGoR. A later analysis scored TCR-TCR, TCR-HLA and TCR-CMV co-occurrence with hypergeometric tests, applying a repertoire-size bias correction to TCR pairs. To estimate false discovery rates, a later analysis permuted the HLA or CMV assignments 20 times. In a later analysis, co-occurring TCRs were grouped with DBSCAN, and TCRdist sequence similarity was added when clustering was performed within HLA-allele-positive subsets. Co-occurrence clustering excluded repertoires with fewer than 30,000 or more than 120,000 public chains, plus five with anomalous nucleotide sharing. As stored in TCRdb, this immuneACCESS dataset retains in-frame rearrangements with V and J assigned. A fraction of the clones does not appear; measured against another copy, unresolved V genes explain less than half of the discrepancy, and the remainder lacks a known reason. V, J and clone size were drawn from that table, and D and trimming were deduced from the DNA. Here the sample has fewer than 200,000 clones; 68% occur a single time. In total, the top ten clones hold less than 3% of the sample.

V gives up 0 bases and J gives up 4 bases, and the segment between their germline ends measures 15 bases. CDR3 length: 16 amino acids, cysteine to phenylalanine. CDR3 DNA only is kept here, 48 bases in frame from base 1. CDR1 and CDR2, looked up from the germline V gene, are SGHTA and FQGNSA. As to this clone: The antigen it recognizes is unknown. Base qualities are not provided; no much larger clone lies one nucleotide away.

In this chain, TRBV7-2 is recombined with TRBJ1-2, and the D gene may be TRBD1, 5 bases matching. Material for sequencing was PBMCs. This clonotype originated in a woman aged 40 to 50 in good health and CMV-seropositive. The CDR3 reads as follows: CASSLASWGGGYGYTF. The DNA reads TGTGCCAGCAGCTTAGCGTCATGGGGGGGAGGCTATGGCTACACCTTC.